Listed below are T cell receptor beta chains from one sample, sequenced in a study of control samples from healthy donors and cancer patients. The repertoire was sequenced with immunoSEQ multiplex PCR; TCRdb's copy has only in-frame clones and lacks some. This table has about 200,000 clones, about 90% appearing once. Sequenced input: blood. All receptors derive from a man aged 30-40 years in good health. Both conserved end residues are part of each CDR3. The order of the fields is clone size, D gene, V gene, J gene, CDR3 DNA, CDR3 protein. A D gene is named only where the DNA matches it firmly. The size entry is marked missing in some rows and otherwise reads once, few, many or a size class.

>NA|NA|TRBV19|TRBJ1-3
TGTGCCAGTAGTGCCGACATGACTGGAAACACCATATATTTT
CASSADMTGNTIYF
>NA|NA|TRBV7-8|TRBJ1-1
TGTGCCAGCAGCTTAGAAACTCGGGGTAACGAAGCTTTCTTT
CASSLETRGNEAFF
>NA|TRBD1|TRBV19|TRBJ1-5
TGTGCCAGTAGTACAAGGACAGGGGGCGCAGATCAGCCCCAGCATTTT
CASSTRTGGADQPQHF
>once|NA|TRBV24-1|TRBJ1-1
TGTGCCACCAGTGGTCCGGGGCAGGGGAACACTGAAGCTTTCTTT
CATSGPGQGNTEAFF
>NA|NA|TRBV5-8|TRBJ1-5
TGTGCCAGCAACAATCAGCCCCAGCATTTT
CASNNQPQHF
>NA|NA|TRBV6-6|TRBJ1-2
TGTGCCAGCAGTTCCACCCAGAGCTACACCTTC
CASSSTQSYTF
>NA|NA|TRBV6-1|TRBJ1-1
TGTGCCAGCAGTGAGGGGGGAGGGAACACTGAAGCTTTCTTT
CASSEGGGNTEAFF
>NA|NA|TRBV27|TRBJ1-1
TGTGCCAGCAGACCCTCGGGGGGGTTGGACACTGAAGCTTTCTTT
CASRPSGGLDTEAFF
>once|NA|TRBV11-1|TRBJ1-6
TGTGCCAGCAGCTTGACCCTGGGAAAGGGATCACCCCTCCACTTT
CASSLTLGKGSPLHF
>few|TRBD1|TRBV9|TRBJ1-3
TGTGCCAGCAGCGCCCTTGGACAGGGTGCGGGAAACACCATATATTTT
CASSALGQGAGNTIYF
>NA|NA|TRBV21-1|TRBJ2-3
TGTGCCAGCAGCAAAGAGGGCAGGGGATCGGGCACGCAGTATTTT
CASSKEGRGSGTQYF
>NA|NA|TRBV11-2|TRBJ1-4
TGTGCCAGCAGCTTAACAGCAAACCCTGAAAAACTGTTTTTT
CASSLTANPEKLFF
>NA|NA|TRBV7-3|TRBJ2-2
TGTGCCAGCAGTCCTACTTCGCGGGGCACCGGGGAGCTGTTTTTT
CASSPTSRGTGELFF
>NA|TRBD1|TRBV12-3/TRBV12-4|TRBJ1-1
TGTGCCAGCAAGTCAGGGGGCAGGGCTGAAGCTTTCTTT
CASKSGGRAEAFF
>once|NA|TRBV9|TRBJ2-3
TGTGCCAGCAGCGTACTATCAGCGGCCCCCACAGATACGCAGTATTTT
CASSVLSAAPTDTQYF
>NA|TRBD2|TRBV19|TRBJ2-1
TGTGCCAGTAGCCGTATGGGTGGCGGGGGGGCCTACAATGAGCAGTTCTTC
CASSRMGGGGAYNEQFF
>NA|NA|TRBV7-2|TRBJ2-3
TGTGCCAGCAGCCCACCCCGAGGAGATACGCAGTATTTT
CASSPPRGDTQYF
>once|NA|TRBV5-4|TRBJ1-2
TGTGCCAGCAGCTGGTCGGGGGTAGGGAATGGCTACACCTTC
CASSWSGVGNGYTF
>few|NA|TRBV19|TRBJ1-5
TGTGCCAGCCGTGGGGGTTTGCAGCCCCAGCATTTT
CASRGGLQPQHF
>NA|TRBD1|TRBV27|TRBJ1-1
TGTGCCAGCGGAAACAGGGGAGAGACTGAAGCTTTCTTT
CASGNRGETEAFF
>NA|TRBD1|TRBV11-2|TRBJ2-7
TGTGCCAGCAGCTCCCTCCGGGACAGCTCCTACGAGCAGTACTTC
CASSSLRDSSYEQYF
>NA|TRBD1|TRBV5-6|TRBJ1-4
TGTGCCAGCACCTCCCGGGACAGGTTTAATGAAAAACTGTTTTTT
CASTSRDRFNEKLFF
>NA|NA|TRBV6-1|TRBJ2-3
TGTGCCAGCAGTGAAGCGCTCGGGGGCAAGGGAGATACGCAGTATTTT
CASSEALGGKGDTQYF
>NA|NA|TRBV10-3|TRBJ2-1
TGTGCCATCACTGAAACTGTCCCCTACAATGAGCAGTTCTTC
CAITETVPYNEQFF
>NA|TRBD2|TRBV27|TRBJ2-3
TGTGCCAGAGCGGTCGGGGGACTAGCGGGGGCCCCTCTGGATACGCAGTATTTT
CARAVGGLAGAPLDTQYF
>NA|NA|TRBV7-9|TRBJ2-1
TGTGCCAGCAGCTTACCACGAGGGTTCAATGAGCAGTTCTTC
CASSLPRGFNEQFF
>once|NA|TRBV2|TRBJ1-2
TGTGCCAGCAGCCAAGGGGCAGGGACTAACTATGGCTACACCTTC
CASSQGAGTNYGYTF
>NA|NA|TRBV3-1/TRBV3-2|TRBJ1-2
TGTGCCAGCAGCCAAGGGGGCGGGCTCGATGGCTACACCTTC
CASSQGGGLDGYTF
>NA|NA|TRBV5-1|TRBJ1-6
TGCGCCAGCAGCCCCGGTTATACTGGCATCAGTTCACCCCTCCACTTT
CASSPGYTGISSPLHF
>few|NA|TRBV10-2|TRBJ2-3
TGCGCCAGCAGTCGGCCTGGGGCAGATACGCAGTATTTT
CASSRPGADTQYF
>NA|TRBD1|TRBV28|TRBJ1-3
TGTGCCAGCAGAGCAGGGGGCATGGCAAACACCATATATTTT
CASRAGGMANTIYF
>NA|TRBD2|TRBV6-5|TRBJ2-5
TGTGCCAGCCATGCTTGGCTAGCGGGGGAAGAGACCCAGTACTTC
CASHAWLAGEETQYF
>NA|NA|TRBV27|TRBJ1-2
TGTGCCAGCAGCCCCCTTGCTAACTATGGCTACACCTTC
CASSPLANYGYTF
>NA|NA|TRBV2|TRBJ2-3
TGTGCCAGCATAATAGGGGGTGGAGGCGCAGATACGCAGTATTTT
CASIIGGGGADTQYF
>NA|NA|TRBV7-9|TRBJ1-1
TGTGCCAGCAGCTTAGAAGGGGCTACCGGCACTGAAGCTTTCTTT
CASSLEGATGTEAFF
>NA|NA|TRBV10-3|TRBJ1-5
TGTGCCATCAGTGAGTCGGGAAGTCAGCCCCAGCATTTT
CAISESGSQPQHF
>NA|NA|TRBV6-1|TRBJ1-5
TGTGCCAGCAGTGATCGAGAGGGTCCCCGTAGCCAGCATTTT
CASSDREGPRSQHF
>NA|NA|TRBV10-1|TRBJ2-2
TGCGCCAGCAGTGACGAGGGGGGAAACACCGGGGAGCTGTTTTTT
CASSDEGGNTGELFF
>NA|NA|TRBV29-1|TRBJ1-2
TGCAGCGTCGGAGGGAGTTATGGCTACACCTTC
CSVGGSYGYTF
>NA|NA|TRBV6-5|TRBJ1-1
TGTGCCAGCAGTTCCCTGGGAGGATATGAAGCTTTCTTT
CASSSLGGYEAFF
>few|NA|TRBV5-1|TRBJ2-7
TGCGCCAGCAGCTTGGGGGAGACCCAGGGCTACGAGCAGTACTTC
CASSLGETQGYEQYF
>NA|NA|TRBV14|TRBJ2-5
TGTGCCAGCAGCCAAGGCGTCTTAGGAGAGACCCAGTACTTC
CASSQGVLGETQYF
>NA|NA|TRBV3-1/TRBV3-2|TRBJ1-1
TGTGCCAGCAGATTGGGAGGTCACAACACTGAAGCTTTCTTT
CASRLGGHNTEAFF
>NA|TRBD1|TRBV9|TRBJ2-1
TGTGCCAGCAGCCTCGGGACAGGACCCAATGAGCAGTTCTTC
CASSLGTGPNEQFF
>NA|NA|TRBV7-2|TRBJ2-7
TGTGCCAGCAGCTTTAAGGCAGTGGGGGGTTCCTACGAGCAGTACTTC
CASSFKAVGGSYEQYF
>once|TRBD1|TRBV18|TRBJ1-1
TGTGCCAGCTCACGCATGACAGGGATGAACACTGAAGCTTTCTTT
CASSRMTGMNTEAFF
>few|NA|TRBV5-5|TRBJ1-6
TGTGCCTCCCGCGGGCAGGGGCCTAATTCACCCCTCCACTTT
CASRGQGPNSPLHF
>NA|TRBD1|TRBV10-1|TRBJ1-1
TGCGCCAGGGGACAGGGAGGTCAAACTGAAGCTTTCTTT
CARGQGGQTEAFF
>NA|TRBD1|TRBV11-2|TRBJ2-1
TGTGCCAGCAGCAAATTACAGGGGAATGAGCAGTTCTTC
CASSKLQGNEQFF
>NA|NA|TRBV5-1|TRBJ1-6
TGCGCCAGCAGTGACGGTAATTCACCCCTCCACTTT
CASSDGNSPLHF
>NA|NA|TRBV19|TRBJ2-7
TGTGCCAGTAGTATGCAGGGAAAGGCCTACGAGCAGTACTTC
CASSMQGKAYEQYF
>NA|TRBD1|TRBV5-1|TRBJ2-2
TGCGCCAGCAGCCCGGCCGGGACAGGTCGATCCGGGGAGCTGTTTTTT
CASSPAGTGRSGELFF